A selection of T cell receptor beta chains follows, all from one sample in a study of Graves' ophthalmopathy and Graves' hyperthyroidism. TCRdb redid the calling of the multiplex PCR reads with MiXCR, one entry per CDR3 protein. The table lists about 550,000 distinct CDR3 sequences, approximately 35% of them singletons. Sequenced input: peripheral blood or thyroid tissue (not recorded which). These receptors were collected from an adult man with Graves' hyperthyroidism. Each CDR3 is given with its conserved first and last residue. The D gene is left open where the match is weak. The listing skips clone size in some rows; elsewhere it reads once, few, many or a size class.

j_call clone_size v_call d_call cdr3_nt cdr3_aa
TRBJ1-5 NA TRBV5-6 NA TGTGCCAGCTCACGAGGTCAGGGTTCAGATCAGCCCCAGCATTTT CASSRGQGSDQPQHF
TRBJ2-2 many TRBV5-8 NA TGTGCCAGAACGGAGACAGGAAAGAACACCGGGGAGCTGTTTTTT CARTETGKNTGELFF
TRBJ2-7 many TRBV2 NA TGTGCCAGCAGTGACCCCCTTAACTACGAGCAGTACTTC CASSDPLNYEQYF
TRBJ2-5 NA TRBV10-3 NA TGTGCCATCAGTGGCTATCAGGGGGAGACCCAGTACTTC CAISGYQGETQYF
TRBJ1-1 many TRBV12-3/TRBV12-4 NA TGTGCCAGCACCTGGGGCCAGGCGAACACTGAAGCTTTCTTT CASTWGQANTEAFF
TRBJ2-3 NA TRBV2 NA TGTGCCAGCAAACGGGATGATACGCAGTATTTT CASKRDDTQYF
TRBJ1-4 many TRBV4-1 NA TGCGCCAGCAGCCAGGGGGGACTGAATGAAAAACTGTTTTTT CASSQGGLNEKLFF
TRBJ2-5 NA TRBV2 TRBD2 TGTGCCAGCAGTACACGGGGGGATAGCGGGGGGCCACCCTGGGGGGCCCAGTACTTC CASSTRGDSGGPPWGAQYF
TRBJ2-7 many TRBV2 TRBD2 TGTGCCAGCAGTGAACTAGCGGGAACCTCATACGAGCAGTACTTC CASSELAGTSYEQYF
TRBJ2-1 NA TRBV5-1 NA TGCGCCAGCAGCTTGAACCCTCCTGATACTGAGCAGTTCTTC CASSLNPPDTEQFF
TRBJ2-2 few TRBV7-8 NA TGTGCCAGCAGCTTGGGGGGACTGATGAACACCGGGGAGCTGTTTTTT CASSLGGLMNTGELFF
TRBJ2-7 many TRBV2 TRBD2 TGTGCCAGCAGGATGGGGGGGGGTGCGGGATCCTCTCCCTACGAGCAGTACTTC CASRMGGGAGSSPYEQYF
TRBJ2-7 many TRBV7-9 TRBD1 TGTGCCAGCAGCGACCTCCGGGACAGGCAGTACTTC CASSDLRDRQYF
TRBJ2-7 many TRBV7-2 TRBD1 TGTGCCAGCAGCTCGCGGACAGGGGGCATCGAGCAGTACTTC CASSSRTGGIEQYF
TRBJ2-7 NA TRBV29-1 NA TGCAGCGCGCGCGGGTTCAAAGCCTACGAGCAGTACTTC CSARGFKAYEQYF
TRBJ2-6 NA TRBV6-6 NA TGTGCCAGCAGTGGTGAAAGGAGGGCCAACGTCCTGACTTTC CASSGERRANVLTF
TRBJ2-5 NA TRBV7-9 TRBD2 TGTGCCAGCAGCTTGAGGACTAGCGTGAGGGAGACCCAGTACTTC CASSLRTSVRETQYF
TRBJ2-5 NA TRBV3-1 TRBD2 TGTGCCAGCAGGGACGGGACTAGCGGTAGGGAGACCCAGTACTTC CASRDGTSGRETQYF
TRBJ1-5 NA TRBV10-3 NA TGTGCCATCAGTGACGGAACAGGCTCGGAGACCCAGCATTTT CAISDGTGSETQHF
TRBJ1-5 NA TRBV7-9 NA TGTGCCAGCAGCACGGGAGTCCACGAGCATTTT CASSTGVHEHF
TRBJ2-3 NA TRBV25-1 NA TGTGCCAGCAGTGGATGGGGAGGGGGGGCGGATACGCAGTATTTT CASSGWGGGADTQYF
TRBJ2-1 few TRBV24-1 TRBD1 TGTGCCACCAGTGGGAACAGGGGATTTGAGCAGTTCTTC CATSGNRGFEQFF
TRBJ1-1 many TRBV5-1 NA TGCGCCAGCAGTGAAGGGCTCATGAACACTGAAGCTTTCTTT CASSEGLMNTEAFF
TRBJ2-1 once TRBV20-1 NA TGCAGTGCTGCAAATAAAGGCAATGAGCAGTTCTTC CSAANKGNEQFF
TRBJ2-7 many TRBV7-3 NA TGTGCCAGCAGCTTACATCGTGGTCCCTCCGAGCAGTACTTC CASSLHRGPSEQYF
TRBJ1-2 many TRBV19 NA TGTGCCAGTAGTATTCCCGGGGAAAACTATGGCTACACCTTC CASSIPGENYGYTF
TRBJ2-5 NA TRBV7-9 TRBD1 TGTGCCAGCAGCGTCGGGACAGGGGATGAGACCCAGTACTTC CASSVGTGDETQYF
TRBJ2-2 NA TRBV24-1 NA TGTGCCACCAGTGATTTGGAAGCTCCATTTCAAAATGCCGGGGAGCTGTTTTTT CATSDLEAPFQNAGELFF
TRBJ2-2 few TRBV7-3 NA TGTGCCAGCAGCCCTTATACAGGGTCCGGGGAGCTGTTTTTT CASSPYTGSGELFF
TRBJ1-4 NA TRBV28 TRBD1 TGTGCCAGCAGTGGGACAGACGTTAATGAAAAACTGTTTTTT CASSGTDVNEKLFF
TRBJ2-7 few TRBV12-3/TRBV12-4 TRBD1 TGTGCCAGCAGCGGGAGGGACAGGGGGAACGACGAGCAGTACTTC CASSGRDRGNDEQYF
TRBJ2-3 few TRBV2 NA TGTGCCAGCAGAGCCGGGAGCCCTCTTCGGGGCGCAGATACGCAGTATTTT CASRAGSPLRGADTQYF
TRBJ2-7 many TRBV20-1 TRBD1 TGCAGTGCTAGAGCACCAGACAGGGGGCCATACGAGCAGTACTTC CSARAPDRGPYEQYF
TRBJ1-2 many TRBV2 TRBD1 TGTGCCAGCAGGCCTTTCCGACAGGGAGATGGCTACACCTTC CASRPFRQGDGYTF
TRBJ1-1 NA TRBV7-3 NA TGTGCCAGCAGCTTAATAAGGTCGGGCACTGAAGCTTTCTTT CASSLIRSGTEAFF
TRBJ2-7 many TRBV9 TRBD2 TGTGCCAGCAGCGTGAGCGGGACTAGCGGGTACGAGCAGTACTTC CASSVSGTSGYEQYF
TRBJ2-7 NA TRBV10-3 NA TGTGCCATCGCGGTAGCGGATCTCTCCTACGAGCAGTACTTC CAIAVADLSYEQYF
TRBJ2-3 many TRBV6-1 TRBD2 TGTGCCAGCAGTGAGTCTAGCGGGGGCACAGATACGCAGTATTTT CASSESSGGTDTQYF
TRBJ1-1 many TRBV9 TRBD1 TGTGCCAGCAGCACAGGGGCAGGGGCTGAAGCTTTCTTT CASSTGAGAEAFF
TRBJ2-2 many TRBV2 NA TGTGCCATACCGGGACTCGCGAACACCGGGGAGCTGTTTTTT CAIPGLANTGELFF
TRBJ2-1 NA TRBV20-1 TRBD2 TGCAGTGCAAGTAGACTAGCGGGAGCTGGAGAGCAGTTCTTC CSASRLAGAGEQFF
TRBJ1-2 NA TRBV14 NA TGTGCCAGCAGCCAGGCCATCGGAGAGTATGGCTACACCTTC CASSQAIGEYGYTF
TRBJ1-5 NA TRBV19 NA TGTGCCACCCAGAACCGGCAGGGCCCTTATAGCAATCAGCCCCAGCATTTT CATQNRQGPYSNQPQHF
TRBJ2-5 few TRBV15 NA TGTGCCACCAGCAGAGAGGAGTCGGGGGAAGAGACCCAGTACTTC CATSREESGEETQYF
TRBJ1-6 many TRBV3-1 NA TGTGCCAGCAGCCAAGACCTGGCAGGATGGCGAAATTCACCCCTCCACTTT CASSQDLAGWRNSPLHF
TRBJ2-7 NA TRBV6-5 NA TGTGCCAGCAGTTACTCCCCGGGGCAGATCTTCTCCTACGAGCAGTACTTC CASSYSPGQIFSYEQYF
TRBJ1-2 NA TRBV29-1 NA TGCAGCGGAGCAACGGGCTATGGCTACACCTTC CSGATGYGYTF
TRBJ1-2 NA TRBV5-1 TRBD1 TGTGCCAGCAGCGCGGAACAGGGGAACTATGACTACACCTTC CASSAEQGNYDYTF
TRBJ1-4 many TRBV12-3/TRBV12-4 TRBD1 TGTGCCAGCAGTTTGACAGGGCGGGAAAAACTGTTTTTT CASSLTGREKLFF
TRBJ2-7 many TRBV7-6 TRBD1 TGTGCCAGCAGCTTAGGCATTGGACAGGGGCCCCCGAGCGAGCAGTACTTC CASSLGIGQGPPSEQYF
TRBJ1-5 NA TRBV7-2 NA TGTGCCAGCAATCGACAGCCCAATCAGCCCCAGCATTTT CASNRQPNQPQHF
TRBJ1-5 NA TRBV2 TRBD1 TGTGCCAGCATGATCCAGACAGGGGGCGCGGGCAATCAGCCCCAGCATTTT CASMIQTGGAGNQPQHF
TRBJ1-2 NA TRBV10-3 TRBD1 TGTGCCATCAGACTGGGACAGGGCTATGGCTACACCTTC CAIRLGQGYGYTF
TRBJ2-1 NA TRBV12-3/TRBV12-4 TRBD2 TGTGCCAGCACCCCGGGACTAGGGAATTTCAATGAGCAGTTCTTC CASTPGLGNFNEQFF
TRBJ1-1 once TRBV11-2 NA TGTGCCGGCAGCCACCAGGGCAGGGAGAGTGGCGCAGCTTTCTTT CAGSHQGRESGAAFF
TRBJ2-1 NA TRBV6-5 TRBD2 TGTGCCAGCACCCAGGGACTAGCATATGAGCAGTTCTTC CASTQGLAYEQFF
TRBJ1-5 few TRBV20-1 NA TGCAGTGCCATCAGTGAGTCAGGGCTCATGATCAATCAGCCCCAGCATTTT CSAISESGLMINQPQHF